The next 2 T cell receptor beta chains were all read from a single sample in a study of blood T cell repertoires in COVID-19. Sequencing used immunoSEQ multiplex PCR; TCRdb keeps in-frame clones, though not all of them. The sample has tens of thousands of clones, around 89% seen once. The sample was peripheral blood. The receptors here all came from a man between 65 and 85 years old with active or convalescent COVID-19.

The rearrangement joins TRBV6-4 to TRBJ1-5; D gene unclear. The CDR3 runs to 15 residues. The ends were cut back, 6 bases at V and 2 bases at J, with 14 bases in the middle. In germline, CDR1 is MRHNA, CDR2 SNTAGT. The CDR3 sequence is CASSLQKNGNQPQHF. The CDR3 nucleotides read TGTGCCAGCAGCCTTCAGAAGAATGGCAATCAGCCCCAGCATTTT.

The chain carries TRBV24-1 and TRBJ2-1; 7 bases match TRBD1. Trimming cost V 5 bases and J 7 bases; bases outside gene matches: 16. Germline values: CDR1 KGHDR, CDR2 SFDVKD. The CDR3 is made up of 17 amino acids. The DNA of the CDR3 is TGTGCCACCAGTGGCCGTCCGGGCCGACCCAGGGGGAATGAGCAGTTCTTC. Residues: CATSGRPGRPRGNEQFF.